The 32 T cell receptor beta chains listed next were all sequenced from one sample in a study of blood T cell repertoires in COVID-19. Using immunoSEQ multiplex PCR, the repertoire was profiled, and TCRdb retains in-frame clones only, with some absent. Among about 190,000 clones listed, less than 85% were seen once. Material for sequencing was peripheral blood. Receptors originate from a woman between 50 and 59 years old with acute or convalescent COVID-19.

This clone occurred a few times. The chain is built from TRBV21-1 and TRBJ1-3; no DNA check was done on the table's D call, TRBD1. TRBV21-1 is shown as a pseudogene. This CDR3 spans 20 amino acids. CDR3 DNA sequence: TGTGCCAGCAGCAAAGCTTGTTGTGATCAGGATACGTCGTCTGGAAACACCATATATTTT. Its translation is CASSKACCDQDTSSGNTIYF.

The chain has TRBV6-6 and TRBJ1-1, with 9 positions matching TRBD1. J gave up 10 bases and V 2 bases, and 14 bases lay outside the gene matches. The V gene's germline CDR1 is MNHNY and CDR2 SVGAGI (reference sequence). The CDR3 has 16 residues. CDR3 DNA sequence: TGTGCCAGCAGTTACCCCCTCTTGGGACAGGGAGAATCAGCTTTCTTT. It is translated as CASSYPLLGQGESAFF.

Here the CDR3 reads CASIRPGSLYGYTF. The DNA of the CDR3 is TGTGCCAGCATTCGGCCCGGGAGCCTCTATGGCTACACCTTC. The chain combines TRBV7-2 with TRBJ1-2; D is ambiguous. The V end lost 7 bases, the J end lost 4 bases, and 16 bases lay between the germline ends. Germline V gene sequence: CDR1 SGHTA, CDR2 FQGNSA. The CDR3 is 14 amino acids.

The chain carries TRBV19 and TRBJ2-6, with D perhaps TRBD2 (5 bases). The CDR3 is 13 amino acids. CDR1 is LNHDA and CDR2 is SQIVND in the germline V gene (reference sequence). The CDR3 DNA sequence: TGTGCGGTGGCTAGCACTGGGGCCAACGTCCTGACTTTC. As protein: CAVASTGANVLTF. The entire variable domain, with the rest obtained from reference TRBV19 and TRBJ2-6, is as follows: DGGITQSPKYLFRKEGQNVTLSCEQNLNHDAMYWYRQDPGQGLRLIYYSQIVNDFQKGDIAEGYSVSREKKESFPLTVTSAQKNPTAFYLCAVASTGANVLTFGAGSRLTVL.

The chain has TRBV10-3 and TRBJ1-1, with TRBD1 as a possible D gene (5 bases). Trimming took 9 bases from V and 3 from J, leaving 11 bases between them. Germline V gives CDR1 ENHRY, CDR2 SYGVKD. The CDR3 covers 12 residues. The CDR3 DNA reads TGTGCCATGAGCGGGGGTTACACTGAAGCTTTCTTT. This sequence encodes CAMSGGYTEAFF.

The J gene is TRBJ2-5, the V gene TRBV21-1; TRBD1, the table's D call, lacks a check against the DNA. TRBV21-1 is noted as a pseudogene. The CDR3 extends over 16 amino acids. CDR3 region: CASSTLGRRTRETQYF. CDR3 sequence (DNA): TGTGCCAGCAGCACCTTGGGGCGAAGAACACGGGAGACCCAGTACTTC.

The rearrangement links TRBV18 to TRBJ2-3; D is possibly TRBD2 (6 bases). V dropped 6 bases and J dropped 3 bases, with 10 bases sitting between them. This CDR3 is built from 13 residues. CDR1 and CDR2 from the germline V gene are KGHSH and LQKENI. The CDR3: CASSRDFTDTQYF. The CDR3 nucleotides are TGTGCCAGCTCCCGGGACTTTACAGATACGCAGTATTTT.

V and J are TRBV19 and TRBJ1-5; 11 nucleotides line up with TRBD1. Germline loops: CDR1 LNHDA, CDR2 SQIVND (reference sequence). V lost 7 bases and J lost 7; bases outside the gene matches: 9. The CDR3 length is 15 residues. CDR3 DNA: TGTGCCAGTACAACCGGACAGGGGGCGAGACAGCCCCAGCATTTT. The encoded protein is CASTTGQGARQPQHF.

The CDR3 bases are TGCAGCGTTCATTCAGCGCGGAACCAAGAGACCCAGTACTTC. Its protein product is CSVHSARNQETQYF. The rearrangement uses TRBV29-1 and TRBJ2-5; D not certain. V lost 5 bases and J lost 0, with 13 bases in between. CDR3 length: 14 amino acids. Germline V gene data show CDR1 as SQVTM and CDR2 as ANQGSEA.

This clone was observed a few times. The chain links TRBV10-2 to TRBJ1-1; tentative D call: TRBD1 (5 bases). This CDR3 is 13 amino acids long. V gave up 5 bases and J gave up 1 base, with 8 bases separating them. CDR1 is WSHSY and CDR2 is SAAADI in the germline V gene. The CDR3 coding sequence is TGCGCCAGCAGTTCACAGGCGAACACTGAAGCTTTCTTT. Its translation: CASSSQANTEAFF.

CDR3: CASSLNQRGGGAYEQYF. The CDR3 DNA follows: TGCGCCAGCAGCTTGAACCAGCGGGGGGGAGGAGCCTACGAGCAGTACTTC. The chain carries TRBV5-1 and TRBJ2-7; 10 bases align to TRBD2. J was trimmed by 2 bases and V by 1 base; bases with no gene match: 9. The length of the CDR3 is 17 residues. In germline, CDR1 is SGHRS, CDR2 YFSETQ. The entire variable domain, with the rest obtained from reference TRBV5-1 and TRBJ2-7, is as follows: KAGVTQTPRYLIKTRGQQVTLSCSPISGHRSVSWYQQTPGQGLQFLFEYFSETQRNKGNFPGRFSGRQFSNSRSEMNVSTLELGDSALYLCASSLNQRGGGAYEQYFGPGTRLTVT.

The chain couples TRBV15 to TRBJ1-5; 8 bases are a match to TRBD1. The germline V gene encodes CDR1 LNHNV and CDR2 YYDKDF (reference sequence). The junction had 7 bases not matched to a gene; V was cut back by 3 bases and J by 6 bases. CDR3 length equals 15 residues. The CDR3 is CATSSDRGILQPQHF. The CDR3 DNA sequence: TGTGCCACCAGCAGTGACAGGGGTATCCTTCAGCCCCAGCATTTT.

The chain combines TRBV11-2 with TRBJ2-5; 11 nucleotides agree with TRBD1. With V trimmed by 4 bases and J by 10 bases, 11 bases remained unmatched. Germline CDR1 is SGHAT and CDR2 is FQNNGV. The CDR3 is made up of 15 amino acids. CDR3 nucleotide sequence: TGTGCCAGCAGCTCCACACCGGGACAGGGGGTGGACCAGTACTTC. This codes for CASSSTPGQGVDQYF.

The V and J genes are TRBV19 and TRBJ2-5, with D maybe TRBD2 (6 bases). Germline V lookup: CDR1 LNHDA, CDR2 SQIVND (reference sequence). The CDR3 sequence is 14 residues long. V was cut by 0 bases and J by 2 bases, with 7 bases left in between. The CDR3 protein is CASSIDREQETQYF. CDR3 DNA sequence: TGTGCCAGTAGTATAGATCGGGAGCAAGAGACCCAGTACTTC.

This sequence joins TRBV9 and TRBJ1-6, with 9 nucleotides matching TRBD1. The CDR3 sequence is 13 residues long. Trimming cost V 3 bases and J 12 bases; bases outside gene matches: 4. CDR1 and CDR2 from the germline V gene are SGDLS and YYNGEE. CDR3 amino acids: CASSAGQGKPLHF. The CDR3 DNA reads TGTGCCAGCAGCGCAGGACAGGGGAAACCCCTCCACTTT.

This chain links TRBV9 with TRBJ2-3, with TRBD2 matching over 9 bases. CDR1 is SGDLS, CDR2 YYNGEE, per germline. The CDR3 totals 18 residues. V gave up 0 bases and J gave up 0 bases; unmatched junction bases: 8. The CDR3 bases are TGTGCCAGCAGCGTAGTGGCTAGCGGGACAACTAGCACAGATACGCAGTATTTT. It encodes CASSVVASGTTSTDTQYF. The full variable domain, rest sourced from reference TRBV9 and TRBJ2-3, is DSGVTQTPKHLITATGQRVTLRCSPRSGDLSVYWYQQSLDQGLQFLIQYYNGEERAKGNILERFSAQQFPDLHSELNLSSLELGDSALYFCASSVVASGTTSTDTQYFGPGTRLTVL.

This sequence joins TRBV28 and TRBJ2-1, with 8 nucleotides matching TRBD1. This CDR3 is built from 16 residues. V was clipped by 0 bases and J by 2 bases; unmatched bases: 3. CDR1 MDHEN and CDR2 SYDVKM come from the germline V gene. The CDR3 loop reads CASSLWETGAYNEQFF. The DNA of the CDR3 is TGTGCCAGCAGTTTATGGGAGACAGGGGCCTACAATGAGCAGTTCTTC.

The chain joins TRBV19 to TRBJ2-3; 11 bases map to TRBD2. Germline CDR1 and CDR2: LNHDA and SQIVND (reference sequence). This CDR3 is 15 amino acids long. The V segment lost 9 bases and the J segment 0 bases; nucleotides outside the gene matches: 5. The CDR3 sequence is CASSGLAESTDTQYF. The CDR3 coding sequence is TGTGCCAGCTCGGGACTAGCGGAGAGCACAGATACGCAGTATTTT.

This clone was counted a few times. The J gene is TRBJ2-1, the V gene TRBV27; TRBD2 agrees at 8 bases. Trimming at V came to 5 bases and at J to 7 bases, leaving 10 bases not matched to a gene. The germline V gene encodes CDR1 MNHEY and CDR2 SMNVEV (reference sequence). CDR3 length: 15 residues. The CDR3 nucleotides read TGTGCCAGCAGTATCATAGCGGGGCCTGGGAATGAGCAGTTCTTC. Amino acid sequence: CASSIIAGPGNEQFF.

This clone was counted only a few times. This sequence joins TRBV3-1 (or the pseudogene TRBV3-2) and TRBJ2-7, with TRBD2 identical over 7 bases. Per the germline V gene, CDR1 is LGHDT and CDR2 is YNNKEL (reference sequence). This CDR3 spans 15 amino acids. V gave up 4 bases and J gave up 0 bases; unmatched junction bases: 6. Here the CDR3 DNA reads TGTGCCAGCAGCCTCGGGACTATAAGCTCCTACGAGCAGTACTTC. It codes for CASSLGTISSYEQYF.

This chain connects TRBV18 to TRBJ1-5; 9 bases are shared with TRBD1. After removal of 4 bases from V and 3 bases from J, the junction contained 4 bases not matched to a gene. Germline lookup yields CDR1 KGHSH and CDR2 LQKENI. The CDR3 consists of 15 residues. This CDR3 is CASSRGDRVNQPQHF. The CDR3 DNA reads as TGTGCCAGCTCACGTGGGGACAGGGTCAATCAGCCCCAGCATTTT.

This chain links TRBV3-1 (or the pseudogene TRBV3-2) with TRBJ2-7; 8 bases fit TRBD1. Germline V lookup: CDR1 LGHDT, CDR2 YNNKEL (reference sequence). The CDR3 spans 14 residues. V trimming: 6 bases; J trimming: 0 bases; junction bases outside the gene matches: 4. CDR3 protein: CASRRDRLSYEQYF. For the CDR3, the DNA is TGTGCCAGCAGGCGGGACAGGCTCTCCTACGAGCAGTACTTC.

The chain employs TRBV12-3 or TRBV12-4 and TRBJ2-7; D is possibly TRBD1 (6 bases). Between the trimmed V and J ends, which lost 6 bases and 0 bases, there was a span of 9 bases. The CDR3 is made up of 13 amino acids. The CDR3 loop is CASRQDSSYEQYF. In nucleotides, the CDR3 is TGTGCCAGCAGGCAGGACAGCTCCTACGAGCAGTACTTC.

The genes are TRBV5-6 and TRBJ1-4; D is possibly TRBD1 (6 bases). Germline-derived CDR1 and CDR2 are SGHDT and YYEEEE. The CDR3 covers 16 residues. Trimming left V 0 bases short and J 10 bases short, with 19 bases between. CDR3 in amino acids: CASSLARQDQTGKLFF. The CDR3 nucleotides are TGTGCCAGCAGCTTGGCTCGGCAGGACCAGACAGGAAAACTGTTTTTT.

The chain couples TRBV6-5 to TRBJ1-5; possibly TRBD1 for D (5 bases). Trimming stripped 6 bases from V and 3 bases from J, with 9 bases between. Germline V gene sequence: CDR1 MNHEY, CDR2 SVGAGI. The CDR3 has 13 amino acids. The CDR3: CASRRGFNQPQHF. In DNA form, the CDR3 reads TGTGCCAGCAGACGGGGGTTCAATCAGCCCCAGCATTTT.

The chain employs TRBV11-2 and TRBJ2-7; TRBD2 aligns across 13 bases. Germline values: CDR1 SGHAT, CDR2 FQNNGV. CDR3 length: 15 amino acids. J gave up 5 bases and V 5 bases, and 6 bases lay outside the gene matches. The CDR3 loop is CASSQRTSGGNEQYF. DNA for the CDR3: TGTGCCAGCAGCCAAAGGACTAGCGGGGGAAACGAGCAGTACTTC.

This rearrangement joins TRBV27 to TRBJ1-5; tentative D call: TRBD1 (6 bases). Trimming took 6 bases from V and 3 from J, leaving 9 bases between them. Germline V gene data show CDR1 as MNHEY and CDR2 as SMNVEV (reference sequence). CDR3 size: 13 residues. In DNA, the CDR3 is TGTGCCAGCAGCTGGGACAACAATCAGCCCCAGCATTTT. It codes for CASSWDNNQPQHF.

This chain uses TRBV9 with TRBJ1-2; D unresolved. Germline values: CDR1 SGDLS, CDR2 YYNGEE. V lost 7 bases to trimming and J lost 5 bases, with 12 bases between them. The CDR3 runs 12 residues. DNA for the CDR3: TGTGCCAGCCCAGTTATTTCGTATGGCTACACCTTC. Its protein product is CASPVISYGYTF.

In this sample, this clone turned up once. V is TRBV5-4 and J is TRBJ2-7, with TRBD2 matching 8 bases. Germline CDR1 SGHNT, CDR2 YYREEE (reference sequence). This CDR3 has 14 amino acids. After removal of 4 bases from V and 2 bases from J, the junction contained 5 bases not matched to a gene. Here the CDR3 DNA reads TGTGCCAGCAGCCCCGCGGGGGGAGCCTACGAGCAGTACTTC. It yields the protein CASSPAGGAYEQYF.

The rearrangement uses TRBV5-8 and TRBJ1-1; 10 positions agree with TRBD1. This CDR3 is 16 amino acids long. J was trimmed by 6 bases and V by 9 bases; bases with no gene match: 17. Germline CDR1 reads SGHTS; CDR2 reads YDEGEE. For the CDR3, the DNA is TGTGCCACCACTTTTCCCCGGGACAGGGGATTTGCTGAAGCTTTCTTT. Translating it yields CATTFPRDRGFAEAFF.

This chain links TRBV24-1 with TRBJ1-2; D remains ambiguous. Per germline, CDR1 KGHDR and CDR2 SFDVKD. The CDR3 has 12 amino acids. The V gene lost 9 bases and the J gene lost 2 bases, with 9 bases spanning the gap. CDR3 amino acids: CATSLGNYGYTF. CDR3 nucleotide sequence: TGTGCCACCTCGCTCGGGAACTATGGCTACACCTTC.

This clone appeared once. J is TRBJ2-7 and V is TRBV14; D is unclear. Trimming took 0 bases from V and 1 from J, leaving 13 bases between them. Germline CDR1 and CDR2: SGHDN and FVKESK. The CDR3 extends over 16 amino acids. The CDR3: CASSQEALTGSYEQYF. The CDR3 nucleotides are TGTGCCAGCAGCCAAGAGGCGCTAACCGGGTCCTACGAGCAGTACTTC.